These 21 T cell receptor beta chains were sequenced from one sample in a study of CD8+ T cells in alopecia areata. Noted treatment: oral pan-JAK inhibitor, 5-10 mg twice daily. TCR sequencing used cDNA made by reverse transcription of extracted RNA. TCRdb's copy holds only in-frame clones and misses some; the assay was immunoSEQ multiplex PCR. This table holds 64,000 or so clones, 40% to 55% found once. This sample comprised CD8+ T cells sorted from blood, obtained at approximately week 36, from a patient treated with tofacitinib. Receptors were obtained from a human donor with alopecia areata.

The gene calls are TRBV5-1 and TRBJ2-1, with 7 bases lining up with TRBD1. The CDR3 is 15 amino acids. V trimming: 3 bases; J trimming: 3 bases; junction bases outside the gene matches: 6. CDR1 SGHRS and CDR2 YFSETQ come from the germline V gene. For the CDR3, the DNA is TGCGCCAGCAGCTATACAGGGACAGACTACAATGAGCAGTTCTTC. It is translated as CASSYTGTDYNEQFF.

The chain recombines TRBV7-2 with TRBJ2-3; 7 bases fit TRBD1. V dropped 6 bases and J dropped 4; count of bases not matched to a gene: 7. This CDR3 is built from 14 residues. Germline lookup yields CDR1 SGHTA and CDR2 FQGNSA. The DNA of the CDR3 is TGTGCCAGCAGTTATCTTAGGGGGCCAGATACGCAGTATTTT. Protein sequence: CASSYLRGPDTQYF. Variable domain in full (rest from reference TRBV7-2 and TRBJ2-3): GAGVSQSPSNKVTEKGKDVELRCDPISGHTALYWYRQSLGQGLEFLIYFQGNSAPDKSGLPSDRFSAERTGGSVSTLTIQRTQQEDSAVYLCASSYLRGPDTQYFGPGTRLTVL.

The table lists this clone with a few counts. The chain joins TRBV9 to TRBJ2-1; possibly TRBD2 for D (5 bases). This CDR3 is 17 amino acids long. In germline, CDR1 is SGDLS, CDR2 YYNGEE. V lost 4 bases, J lost 5 bases, and 22 bases lay in between. The chain's CDR3 is CASSLPRENPGNNEQFF. In DNA, the CDR3 is TGTGCCAGCAGCTTACCGAGGGAAAACCCTGGGAACAATGAGCAGTTCTTC.

V usage is TRBV29-1 and J usage is TRBJ1-1, with TRBD1 matching 12 bases. CDR1 is SQVTM and CDR2 is ANQGSEA in the germline V gene. The CDR3 consists of 14 residues. J gave up 3 bases and V 4 bases, and 3 bases lay outside the gene matches. This chain's CDR3 is CSVGDRGRDTEAFF. The DNA for the CDR3 is TGCAGCGTTGGGGACAGGGGGCGCGACACTGAAGCTTTCTTT.

This chain joins TRBV2 and TRBJ1-3, with TRBD1 matching over 7 bases. The CDR3 spans 15 residues. Germline assignment: CDR1 SNHLY and CDR2 FYNNEI. Losses at the gene ends were 7 bases for V and 4 bases for J; bases not matched to a gene: 10. Written as DNA, the CDR3 is TGTGCCAGCACCCCTGCACCGGGACAGGGAAACACCATATATTTT. As protein: CASTPAPGQGNTIYF.

The V call is TRBV30, the J call TRBJ1-4; TRBD1 is a possible D gene (5 bases). Germline loops: CDR1 GTSNPN, CDR2 SVGIG (reference sequence). CDR3 length: 15 residues. V lost 5 bases to trimming and J lost 7 bases, with 20 bases between them. CDR3 protein: CAWETGEVVGEKLFF. CDR3 nucleotide sequence: TGTGCCTGGGAGACGGGGGAGGTAGTAGGTGAAAAACTGTTTTTT.

This sequence joins TRBV29-1 and TRBJ1-3; maybe TRBD1 (6 bases). V lost 5 bases, J lost 0 bases, and 11 bases lay in between. CDR1 and CDR2 from the germline V gene are SQVTM and ANQGSEA. The CDR3 runs 14 residues. As DNA, the CDR3 is TGCAGCGTTCATACACAGGGCTCTGGAAACACCATATATTTT. Its protein product is CSVHTQGSGNTIYF.

The chain is built from TRBV27 and TRBJ2-1; 9 nucleotides agree with TRBD2. This CDR3 region has 14 residues. Looked up from germline, CDR1 is MNHEY and CDR2 is SMNVEV (reference sequence). After removal of 5 bases from V and 7 bases from J, the junction contained 6 bases not matched to a gene. CDR3 bases: TGTGCCAGCAGTCCCACGACTAGCGGAAATGAGCAGTTCTTC. Residues: CASSPTTSGNEQFF.

The rearrangement links TRBV28 to TRBJ1-2; the match to TRBD1 covers 7 bases. Germline CDR1 MDHEN, CDR2 SYDVKM. This CDR3 comprises 14 residues. Trimming took 8 bases from V and 5 from J; bases not matched to a gene: 11. CDR3: CASQGQLYVYGYTF. The CDR3 DNA follows: TGTGCCAGCCAGGGACAGCTGTATGTTTATGGCTACACCTTC.

This clone was counted a few times. The V and J genes are TRBV29-1 and TRBJ1-2; no firm D call. V was pared by 7 bases and J by 2 bases, with 11 bases between. CDR1 and CDR2 from the germline V gene are SQVTM and ANQGSEA. The CDR3 covers 12 residues. The CDR3 coding sequence is TGCAGCGACGAAGGGTTCAACTATGGCTACACCTTC. As protein: CSDEGFNYGYTF.

The genes are TRBV29-1 and TRBJ1-3; 7 bases agree with TRBD1. Looked up from germline, CDR1 is SQVTM and CDR2 is ANQGSEA. Trimming at V came to 7 bases and at J to 0 bases, leaving 9 bases not matched to a gene. The CDR3 has 15 amino acids. The DNA of the CDR3 is TGCAGCGCCCTGGGACAGCAGAGCTCTGGAAACACCATATATTTT. Translating it yields CSALGQQSSGNTIYF.

This clone was counted a few times. V is TRBV6-5 and J is TRBJ2-1; TRBD2 matches at 8 bases. The junction had 8 bases not matched to a gene; V was cut back by 6 bases and J by 7 bases. Germline V gives CDR1 MNHEY, CDR2 SVGAGI. The CDR3 loop spans 14 amino acids. CDR3 bases: TGTGCCAGCAGCCGACAGCGGGAGTATAATGAGCAGTTCTTC. Translation gives CASSRQREYNEQFF.

The chain links TRBV4-1 to TRBJ1-2; D unresolved. The CDR3 consists of 15 residues. CDR1 MGHRA and CDR2 YSYEKL come from the germline V gene. Trimming left V 1 base short and J 7 bases short, with 16 bases between. CDR3 bases: TGCGCCAGCAGCCAAGCTCTGACCCCACTCGGTGGCTACACCTTC. This gives the protein CASSQALTPLGGYTF.

This clone has only a few counts. V and J are TRBV10-2 and TRBJ1-4, with a possible D match to TRBD1 (5 bases). V lost 3 bases, J lost 14 bases, and 22 bases lay in between. Germline values: CDR1 WSHSY, CDR2 SAAADI. This CDR3 comprises 15 residues. The DNA for the CDR3 is TGCGCCAGCAGTGAACTCCAGGGCGAGATCCGAGGGCTGTTTTTT. It yields the protein CASSELQGEIRGLFF.

The genes are TRBV5-1 and TRBJ2-7; 8 bases are shared with TRBD2. Germline CDR1 is SGHRS and CDR2 is YFSETQ. The ends lost 0 bases at V and 5 bases at J; junction bases unmatched: 4. The CDR3 has 14 amino acids. CDR3 region: CASSLASGFHEQYF. CDR3 DNA sequence: TGCGCCAGCAGCTTGGCTAGCGGGTTCCACGAGCAGTACTTC.

This clone was recorded only once. The chain has TRBV30 and TRBJ1-1, with TRBD1 matching over 8 bases. This CDR3 spans 11 amino acids. Germline CDR1 reads GTSNPN; CDR2 reads SVGIG (reference sequence). Germline trimming cut 5 bases from V and 8 bases from J; bases unmatched to any gene: 4. DNA of the CDR3: TGTGCCTGGGACAGGGGTTCCGAAGCTTTCTTT. Protein product: CAWDRGSEAFF.

A few counts support this clone. The rearrangement joins TRBV11-2 to TRBJ2-5; D is undetermined. The germline V gene has CDR1 SGHAT and CDR2 FQNNGV. The V and J ends lost 2 bases and 5 bases respectively, with 18 bases between them. CDR3 length equals 16 residues. In DNA form, the CDR3 reads TGTGCCAGCAGCTTATTAACGGTGGGATATATGGAGACCCAGTACTTC. This translates into CASSLLTVGYMETQYF.

The chain uses TRBV9 and TRBJ1-1; D remains ambiguous. The V end was cut by 3 bases, the J end by 7 bases, with 10 bases between. Per germline, CDR1 SGDLS and CDR2 YYNGEE. The CDR3 is made up of 12 amino acids. The CDR3 sequence is CASSAWEGEAFF. The CDR3 region has the DNA TGTGCCAGCAGCGCCTGGGAGGGTGAAGCTTTCTTT. Combining the CDR3 with reference TRBV9 and TRBJ1-1 gives the whole variable domain DSGVTQTPKHLITATGQRVTLRCSPRSGDLSVYWYQQSLDQGLQFLIQYYNGEERAKGNILERFSAQQFPDLHSELNLSSLELGDSALYFCASSAWEGEAFFGQGTRLTVV.

The V and J genes are TRBV13 and TRBJ1-2; D is perhaps TRBD1 (6 bases). The ends were cut back, 7 bases at V and 4 bases at J, with 16 bases in the middle. This CDR3 comprises 14 residues. Germline-derived CDR1 and CDR2 are PRHDT and FYEKMQ (reference sequence). CDR3 protein: CASTEEQGFYGYTF. The CDR3 bases are TGTGCCAGCACCGAGGAACAGGGTTTCTATGGCTACACCTTC.

This clone was observed a few times. The chain recombines TRBV23-1 with TRBJ2-1; TRBD1 matches at 10 bases. TRBV23-1 is identified as an open reading frame with a role that is uncertain. J gave up 1 base and V 7 bases, and 13 bases lay outside the gene matches. CDR3 length: 18 amino acids. The chain's CDR3 is CASTPGQGRSGSYNEQFF. In nucleotides, the CDR3 is TGCGCCAGCACCCCGGGACAGGGGAGGTCTGGATCCTACAATGAGCAGTTCTTC.

The chain recombines TRBV28 with TRBJ1-3; D is perhaps TRBD1 (5 bases). The V and J ends lost 5 bases and 0 bases respectively, with 8 bases between them. Germline V gene data show CDR1 as MDHEN and CDR2 as SYDVKM. CDR3 length: 14 amino acids. DNA of the CDR3: TGTGCCAGCAGTAGCACAGGCTCTGGAAACACCATATATTTT. It encodes CASSSTGSGNTIYF.